These 15 T cell receptor beta chains were sequenced from one sample in a study of beta chain features in type 1 diabetes. Overall study results and limits: For Type 1 diabetes patients, all four CD4+ subsets carried TCRB CDR3s that were moderately but significantly shorter.

No antigens are known for them. Sequencing targeted expressed TCRB transcripts, as all isolated RNA had been reverse transcribed. Sequenced by immunoSEQ multiplex PCR; TCRdb stores in-frame clones only, minus some. The sample has 160,000 or so clones; roughly 10% are singletons. Sequenced: central memory CD4+ T cells from blood. These receptor sequences come from a woman aged 25 to 39 with type 1 diabetes.

The V and J genes are TRBV10-2 and TRBJ2-7; 12 bases agree with TRBD2. There are 15 residues in the CDR3. Germline CDR1 reads WSHSY; CDR2 reads SAAADI. The V segment lost 6 bases and the J segment 6 bases; nucleotides outside the gene matches: 9. This CDR3 reads CASRGLGLAGSEQYF. CDR3 nucleotides: TGCGCCAGCAGGGGATTAGGACTAGCGGGAAGCGAGCAGTACTTC.

This clone occurred a few times. The chain combines TRBV7-9 with TRBJ2-6; D might be TRBD2 (5 bases). CDR1 and CDR2 from the germline V gene are SEHNR and FQNEAQ (reference sequence). CDR3 length equals 13 residues. V dropped 5 bases and J dropped 6 bases, with 8 bases sitting between them. CDR3 bases: TGTGCCAGCAGCGTCGGGGTGGCCAACGTCCTGACTTTC. Translation gives CASSVGVANVLTF.

The chain employs TRBV9 and TRBJ1-1, with TRBD1 as a possible D gene (6 bases). This CDR3 has 15 residues. V gave up 3 bases and J gave up 5 bases, with 17 bases separating them. The germline gives CDR1 SGDLS, CDR2 YYNGEE. CDR3 DNA: TGTGCCAGCAGCGCCTCCGGGACAACGATTACTGAAGCTTTCTTT. Translating gives CASSASGTTITEAFF.

This clone has a handful of counts. This chain uses TRBV27 with TRBJ1-5; 8 nucleotides agree with TRBD1. Germline lookup yields CDR1 MNHEY and CDR2 SMNVEV (reference sequence). V lost 4 bases to trimming and J lost 9 bases; unmatched junction nucleotides: 2. CDR3 length equals 12 residues. The CDR3 is CASSSGTGPQHF. The DNA of the CDR3 is TGTGCCAGCAGTTCTGGGACAGGGCCCCAGCATTTT.

V and J are TRBV28 and TRBJ2-3; D may be TRBD1 (6 bases). Germline V CDR1 and CDR2: MDHEN, SYDVKM. Trimming shortened V by 5 bases and J by 3 bases, and 9 bases separated the two germline ends. The CDR3 runs 13 residues. As DNA, the CDR3 is TGTGCCAGCAGTCTAGGACAGACAGATACGCAGTATTTT. This sequence encodes CASSLGQTDTQYF.

This clone was seen more than once but under ten times. This chain links TRBV25-1 with TRBJ1-4; TRBD1 agrees at 11 bases. This CDR3 spans 15 amino acids. V shed 8 bases, J shed 8 bases, and the junction held 10 bases outside the gene matches. Germline CDR1 and CDR2: MGHDK and SYGVNS. CDR3 DNA: TGTGCCAGCGCCTCCCGGGACAGGGGGAACGAAAAACTGTTTTTT. Translated: CASASRDRGNEKLFF. The entire variable domain, with the rest obtained from reference TRBV25-1 and TRBJ1-4, is as follows: EADIYQTPRYLVIGTGKKITLECSQTMGHDKMYWYQQDPGMELHLIHYSYGVNSTEKGDLSSESTVSRIRTEHFPLTLESARPSHTSQYLCASASRDRGNEKLFFGSGTQLSVL.

The chain is built from TRBV11-2 and TRBJ1-2; D unresolved. The CDR3 is 15 residues long. From germline, CDR1 is SGHAT and CDR2 FQNNGV. V dropped 0 bases and J dropped 2 bases, with 10 bases sitting between them. Written as DNA, the CDR3 is TGTGCCAGCAGCTTAGATCACGTGACAAACTATGGCTACACCTTC. Protein: CASSLDHVTNYGYTF.

This clone was detected only a few times. The chain joins TRBV7-2 to TRBJ2-3, with 9 positions matching TRBD2. V was pared by 1 base and J by 5 bases, with 1 base of the junction left unmatched. Looked up from germline, CDR1 is SGHTA and CDR2 is FQGNSA. The CDR3 totals 14 residues. This CDR3 reads CASSLVLAGDTQYF. CDR3 bases: TGTGCCAGCAGCTTAGTACTAGCGGGAGATACGCAGTATTTT.

In its sample, this clone was seen a few times. This chain's CDR3 is CASSAGTGGAQPQHF. CDR3 DNA sequence: TGTGCCAGCAGCGCGGGGACAGGGGGTGCTCAGCCCCAGCATTTT. The chain links TRBV7-6 to TRBJ1-5; TRBD1 matches 11 bases. Germline trimming cut 5 bases from V and 6 bases from J; bases unmatched to any gene: 6. Germline assignment: CDR1 SGHVS and CDR2 FNYEAQ. There are 15 residues in the CDR3.

CDR3 DNA sequence: TGTGCCAGCAGCTTGACCATCAGGAACTACGAGCAGTACTTC. Translating it yields CASSLTIRNYEQYF. The chain recombines TRBV5-5 with TRBJ2-7; no definite D call. V was clipped by 1 base and J by 3 bases, with 11 bases between them. Germline CDR1 and CDR2: SGHKS and YYEKEE (reference sequence). This CDR3 comprises 14 residues. The full variable domain, in which reference TRBV5-5 and TRBJ2-7 provide the parts outside the CDR3, is DAGVTQSPTHLIKTRGQQVTLRCSPISGHKSVSWYQQVLGQGPQFIFQYYEKEERGRGNFPDRFSARQFPNYSSELNVNALLLGDSALYLCASSLTIRNYEQYFGPGTRLTVT.

This clone was detected only a few times. The chain joins TRBV18 to TRBJ1-5; 7 positions agree with TRBD1. The CDR3 runs to 16 residues. Germline trimming cut 1 base from V and 1 base from J; bases unmatched to any gene: 4. The V gene's germline CDR1 is KGHSH and CDR2 LQKENI. The CDR3 sequence: CASSPQGAGSNQPQHF. CDR3 in DNA: TGTGCCAGCTCACCACAGGGGGCCGGAAGCAATCAGCCCCAGCATTTT.

This clone was observed a few times. The J gene is TRBJ1-3, the V gene TRBV28; D is unclear. V lost 2 bases and J 0 bases, leaving 8 bases between the germline ends. CDR1 MDHEN and CDR2 SYDVKM come from the germline V gene. The CDR3 spans 15 residues. The CDR3 loop is CASSLATYSGNTIYF. The CDR3, as DNA: TGTGCCAGCAGTTTAGCCACATACTCTGGAAACACCATATATTTT.

A few counts support this clone. The DNA for the CDR3 is TGTGCCAGCAGCTTCGGACACAATGGGCAGCAGTACTTC. It is translated as CASSFGHNGQQYF. The chain combines TRBV11-2 with TRBJ2-7; D possibly corresponds to TRBD1 (5 bases). The V gene lost 3 bases and the J gene lost 8 bases, with 14 bases spanning the gap. The CDR3 spans 13 residues. Germline V gives CDR1 SGHAT, CDR2 FQNNGV.

A few counts support this clone. Here the CDR3 reads CASTVGQGDSRYF. The CDR3 nucleotides read TGTGCCAGCACCGTCGGCCAGGGTGATTCTCGGTACTTC. The chain is built from TRBV28 and TRBJ2-7, with D possibly being TRBD1 (5 bases). Germline CDR1 MDHEN, CDR2 SYDVKM. V was shortened by 7 bases and J by 12 bases, with 22 bases between the two germline ends. This CDR3 is built from 13 residues.

This clone was detected a few times. The J gene is TRBJ1-1, the V gene TRBV29-1; TRBD1 matches 8 bases. J lost 4 bases, V lost 5 bases, and 12 bases had no gene match. The CDR3 has 15 residues. Germline V lookup: CDR1 SQVTM, CDR2 ANQGSEA. As DNA, the CDR3 is TGCAGCGTTACAGGGGGGAAGGAGGGGGGCACTGAAGCTTTCTTT. Its translation is CSVTGGKEGGTEAFF.